This record looks at one T cell receptor (beta chain) sequence and its context. Its target is unknown. This sample was taken from a study of identical twins. TCRdb independently ran MiXCR on the 5' RACE reads; one entry per CDR3 protein. This sample yields 200,000 to 250,000 distinct CDR3 sequences, of which about 7.3% are seen a single time; about 3.6% belongs to the top ten. Study outcomes and limitations: Conclusions relied on cross-sectional statistical analysis, not following the same donors. Excess sharing by twins proved weaker in beta out-of-frame sequences. Shared out-of-frame alpha sequences (those common to twins) showed excess low generation probability.

These data were also filed under a second study, of yellow fever vaccine responses in identical twins.

The source is a woman aged 18-29 years in good health. The sequenced sample consisted of memory (CD45RO+) T cells sorted from blood.

The CDR3 spells CASSPGLASEQYV. The CDR3, as DNA: TGTGCCAGCAGCCCGGGACTAGCTAGTGAGCAGTACGTC. J is TRBJ2-7 and V is TRBV7-8; 9 nucleotides line up with TRBD2. V lost 5 bases and J lost 7; bases outside the gene matches: 6. The CDR3 consists of 13 residues. Germline V gene lookup returns CDR1 SGHVS and CDR2 FQNEAQ.